Shown below are 14 T cell receptor beta chains from a single sample sequenced in a study of PD-1 blockade in classical Hodgkin lymphoma (TCRdb year 2020). The time point label for this specimen denotes: cycle 4 day 1 (C4D1), after less than 7 weeks of nivolumab. Every trial patient had relapsed following autologous stem cell transplantation, and prior brentuximab vedotin exposure was what differed among cohorts A, B and C. Magnetic negative selection with a Miltenyi CD8+ T cell isolation kit was used to purify CD8+ T cells from thawed PBMCs. Libraries were made using the immunoSEQ multiplex PCR assay. TCRdb took over this immuneACCESS table, retaining in-frame rearrangements with V and J assigned. Such tables are incomplete; in checked studies, under half of the missing clones stem from an unresolved V gene, and the remainder is unexplained. The sample yields about 12,000 clones; 85% were counted once. The top ten hold 35% to 40% of the sample.

The starting material was CD8+ T cells from blood, obtained before the fourth cycle of nivolumab. The receptor source for this set is a human donor with classical Hodgkin lymphoma. The donor label of this sample is uncertain.

This chain connects TRBV11-2 to TRBJ2-1; TRBD1 aligns across 7 bases. The junction had 4 bases not matched to a gene; V was cut back by 5 bases and J by 3 bases. The germline gives CDR1 SGHAT, CDR2 FQNNGV. This CDR3 is built from 14 residues. The CDR3 DNA reads TGTGCCAGCAGCATCAGGGGGAACTACAATGAGCAGTTCTTC. Translating it yields CASSIRGNYNEQFF.

Written as DNA, the CDR3 is TGCGCCAGCAGCCAAGAGGCTAGCCGTAACTACGAGCAGTACTTC. It encodes CASSQEASRNYEQYF. The J gene is TRBJ2-5, the V gene TRBV4-1, with D maybe TRBD2 (5 bases). The tail of the sequence fits TRBJ2-7 better, so the J call may be wrong. The CDR3 is 15 amino acids. CDR1 and CDR2 (germline): MGHRA, YSYEKL.

V is TRBV7-9 and J is TRBJ2-1; TRBD2 matches 7 bases. From germline, CDR1 is SEHNR and CDR2 FQNEAQ (reference sequence). This CDR3 has 16 residues. Losses at the gene ends were 5 bases for V and 3 bases for J; bases not matched to a gene: 10. The chain's CDR3 is CASSGQSGTSYNEQFF. The CDR3 DNA follows: TGTGCCAGCAGCGGCCAAAGCGGGACGAGCTACAATGAGCAGTTCTTC.

The chain employs TRBV30 and TRBJ1-2, with unresolved D. There are 11 residues in the CDR3. Deletions cut 4 bases from V and 0 bases from J, with 3 bases between. Germline CDR1 and CDR2: GTSNPN and SVGIG (reference sequence). DNA for the CDR3: TGTGCCTGGACGTCTAACTATGGCTACACCTTC. Its protein is CAWTSNYGYTF. The full variable domain, rest sourced from reference TRBV30 and TRBJ1-2, is SQTIHQWPATLVQPVGSPLSLECTVEGTSNPNLYWYRQAAGRGLQLLFYSVGIGQISSEVPQNLSASRPQDRQFILSSKKLLLSDSGFYLCAWTSNYGYTFGSGTRLTVV.

The chain employs TRBV6-5 and TRBJ2-1; D is undetermined. The germline CDR1 and CDR2 sequences are MNHEY and SVGAGI. The V and J ends lost 6 bases and 4 bases respectively, with 13 bases between them. There are 14 residues in the CDR3. The CDR3 here is CASSLDSRYNEQFF. CDR3 nucleotides: TGTGCCAGCAGCCTAGATAGTAGGTACAATGAGCAGTTCTTC.

The genes are TRBV7-9 and TRBJ1-1, with D tentatively TRBD1 (5 bases). Germline CDR1 and CDR2: SEHNR and FQNEAQ (reference sequence). The CDR3 loop spans 16 amino acids. V lost 0 bases to trimming and J lost 6 bases, with 17 bases between them. The CDR3 DNA sequence: TGTGCCAGCAGCTTAGCAGAGCGGGACCTATCCGCTGAAGCTTTCTTT. It yields the protein CASSLAERDLSAEAFF.

J is TRBJ2-1 and V is TRBV2; TRBD2 matches 9 bases. The CDR3 consists of 16 residues. Trimming took 0 bases from V and 7 from J; bases not matched to a gene: 7. CDR1 SNHLY and CDR2 FYNNEI come from the germline V gene. The CDR3 DNA reads TGTGCCAGCAGTGAAGCCTCCAGCGGGAGGAGGAATGAGCAGTTCTTC. Encoded protein: CASSEASSGRRNEQFF.

The chain recombines TRBV7-9 with TRBJ1-1, with a weak D call TRBD1 (6 bases). Deletions cut 0 bases from V and 5 bases from J, with 10 bases between. CDR3 length equals 14 residues. Germline V gene lookup returns CDR1 SEHNR and CDR2 FQNEAQ (reference sequence). The CDR3 DNA follows: TGTGCCAGCAGCTTAGCCCCTCAGGGGACTGAAGCTTTCTTT. As protein: CASSLAPQGTEAFF.

The genes are TRBV27 and TRBJ1-6; 11 nucleotides line up with TRBD1. Germline CDR1 MNHEY, CDR2 SMNVEV (reference sequence). J lost 16 bases, V lost 3 bases, and 14 bases had no gene match. The CDR3 is made up of 16 amino acids. The CDR3 is CASSFLLGQGVRELHF. Here the CDR3 DNA reads TGTGCCAGCAGTTTCTTACTGGGACAGGGGGTCCGGGAACTCCACTTT.

V is TRBV25-1 and J is TRBJ2-3; D could derive from TRBD1 or TRBD2 (7 bases each). Germline V lookup: CDR1 MGHDK, CDR2 SYGVNS. V gave up 8 bases and J gave up 2 bases, with 23 bases separating them. This CDR3 contains 17 residues. CDR3 nucleotides: TGTGCCAGCTTCGGGACAGTTGGCGGGAGAGTCACAGATACGCAGTATTTT. Translation gives CASFGTVGGRVTDTQYF. The whole variable domain, remainder taken from reference TRBV25-1 and TRBJ2-3, is EADIYQTPRYLVIGTGKKITLECSQTMGHDKMYWYQQDPGMELHLIHYSYGVNSTEKGDLSSESTVSRIRTEHFPLTLESARPSHTSQYLCASFGTVGGRVTDTQYFGPGTRLTVL.

The chain combines TRBV19 with TRBJ1-1, with unresolved D. Looked up from germline, CDR1 is LNHDA and CDR2 is SQIVND (reference sequence). The CDR3 is 12 residues long. The CDR3 reads CACGWVNTEAFF. DNA for the CDR3: TGTGCTTGTGGGTGGGTGAACACTGAAGCTTTCTTT.

The chain couples TRBV6-5 to TRBJ1-1; no firm D call. The ends were cut back, 2 bases at V and 3 bases at J, with 13 bases in the middle. CDR1 MNHEY and CDR2 SVGAGI come from the germline V gene. This CDR3 comprises 15 residues. As DNA, the CDR3 is TGTGCCAGCAGTTACACCACACCCTTAGACACTGAAGCTTTCTTT. Residues: CASSYTTPLDTEAFF.

The chain recombines TRBV4-1 with TRBJ2-5, with a weak D call TRBD1 (5 bases). V gave up 3 bases and J gave up 0 bases, with 14 bases separating them. CDR1 MGHRA and CDR2 YSYEKL come from the germline V gene. The CDR3 has 16 amino acids. DNA for the CDR3: TGCGCCAGCAGCCACCCCTTCAGGGATTACCAAGAGACCCAGTACTTC. It encodes CASSHPFRDYQETQYF.

The rearrangement joins TRBV27 to TRBJ2-7; D perhaps matches TRBD2 (6 bases). This CDR3 is 13 amino acids long. V gave up 4 bases and J gave up 1 base, with 8 bases separating them. The germline V gene has CDR1 MNHEY and CDR2 SMNVEV (reference sequence). The CDR3 loop reads CASSWAGSYEQYF. The CDR3 DNA is TGTGCCAGCAGTTGGGCGGGATCCTACGAGCAGTACTTC.